This T cell receptor (beta chain) was sequenced in a study of blood T cell repertoires in COVID-19. Across the whole study: Samples representing acute and convalescent COVID-19 were sourced from the United States, Italy and Spain. PBMCs, B-cell-depleted T cells, or T cells provided the cDNA or gDNA that made up the material.

TCRdb's copy holds only in-frame clones and misses some; the assay was immunoSEQ multiplex PCR. The data show approximately 210,000 clones, with about four fifths seen just once and 3.6% held by the top ten. Sequencing was performed on peripheral blood. This TCR derives from a woman of 80 years or more with acute or convalescent COVID-19.

Here the CDR3 reads CASRTTGGSGNTIYF. The DNA of the CDR3 is TGTGCCAGCAGGACTACAGGGGGCTCTGGAAACACCATATATTTT. The V call is TRBV2, the J call TRBJ1-3, with 8 bases that match TRBD1. Per the germline V gene, CDR1 is SNHLY and CDR2 is FYNNEI. J gave up 0 bases and V 6 bases, and 4 bases lay outside the gene matches. This CDR3 has 15 residues.